This TCR beta chain was documented in a study of shared clonotypes between healthy human individuals. Overall study: CD4 naive cells filled three plates per donor, CD4 memory three, CD8 naive two and CD8 memory one. General study results and limits: Larger estimated richness was generally seen in naive subsets than in memory subsets.

On sorted subsets, replicate PCRs used about 200 ng DNA, or around 30,000 T cell genomes. Generated by immunoSEQ multiplex PCR, the TCRdb table keeps only in-frame clones and is missing some. The data contain around 330,000 clones, around 67% of them singletons. CDR3 length equals 15 residues. V lost 5 bases to trimming and J lost 7 bases, with 17 bases between them. Germline V gene data show CDR1 as MNHEY and CDR2 as SMNVEV (reference sequence). This clone was recorded at least ten times. What it recognizes is unknown. The genes are TRBV27 and TRBJ1-4; perhaps TRBD1 as D (6 bases). This clonotype was obtained from a man aged 25-40 years in good health. The sequencing input was memory CD4+ T cells sorted from blood. Subset meaning: CD45RA-negative fraction. The CDR3 nucleotides read TGTGCCAGCAGTCTAAGAGGGGGGCGTTCTGAAAAACTGTTTTTT. Amino acids: CASSLRGGRSEKLFF.